These 2 T cell receptor beta chains originate from one sample sequenced in a study of technical replicates of blood from four donors (dated 2017 in TCRdb). The receptor library was made with the immunoSEQ multiplex PCR assay. As stored in TCRdb, this immuneACCESS dataset retains in-frame rearrangements with V and J assigned. A fraction of the clones does not appear; measured against another copy, unresolved V genes explain less than half of the discrepancy, and the remainder lacks a known reason. In this sample the table shows under 95,000 clones, around 95% of which occur a single time. In total, the top ten clones hold about 0.26% of the sample. The specimen sequenced was T cells isolated from PBMCs. These receptors all come from a human donor in good health.

The CDR3 reads CATSPRGASYNSPLHF. The CDR3 DNA reads as TGTGCCACCAGCCCCCGGGGGGCCTCCTATAATTCACCCCTCCACTTT. This chain joins TRBV15 and TRBJ1-6; a weak D match, TRBD1 (6 bases). This CDR3 contains 16 residues. Germline V gene data show CDR1 as LNHNV and CDR2 as YYDKDF (reference sequence). V was trimmed by 5 bases and J by 0 bases, leaving 11 bases between them.

This clone was counted a single time. The rearrangement joins TRBV2 to TRBJ2-1; 8 nucleotides align to TRBD2. The trim removed 6 bases at V and 7 bases at J, leaving 8 bases unmatched. The CDR3 covers 14 residues. CDR1 and CDR2 from the germline V gene are SNHLY and FYNNEI. The CDR3 DNA follows: TGTGCCAGCAGGGGGACTAGAGAACGGAATGAGCAGTTCTTC. Translated: CASRGTRERNEQFF.